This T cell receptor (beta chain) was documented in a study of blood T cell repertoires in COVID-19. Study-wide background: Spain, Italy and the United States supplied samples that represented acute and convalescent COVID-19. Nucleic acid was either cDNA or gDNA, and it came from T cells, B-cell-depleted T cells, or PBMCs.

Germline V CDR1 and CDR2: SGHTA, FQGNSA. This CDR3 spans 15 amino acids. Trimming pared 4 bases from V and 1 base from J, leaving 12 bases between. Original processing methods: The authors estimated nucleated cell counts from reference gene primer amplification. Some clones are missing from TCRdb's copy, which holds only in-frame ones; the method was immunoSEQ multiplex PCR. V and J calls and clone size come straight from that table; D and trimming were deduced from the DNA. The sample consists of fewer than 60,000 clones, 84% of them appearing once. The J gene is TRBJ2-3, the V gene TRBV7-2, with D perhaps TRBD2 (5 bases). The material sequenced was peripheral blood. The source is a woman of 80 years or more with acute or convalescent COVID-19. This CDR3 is CASSSRGAGTDTQYF. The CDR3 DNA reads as TGTGCCAGCAGCTCCCGAGGAGCGGGCACAGATACGCAGTATTTT.